This T cell receptor (beta chain) emerged from a study of shared clonotypes between healthy human individuals. Sequencing was performed with immunoSEQ multiplex PCR; in TCRdb, only in-frame clones are kept and a portion is missing. The sample holds about 560,000 clones, roughly 79% seen once. Germline V CDR1 and CDR2: MGHRA, YSYEKL. Between the trimmed V and J ends, which lost 1 base and 3 bases, there was a span of 7 bases. The CDR3 contains 14 residues. The chain employs TRBV4-1 and TRBJ1-3; D uncertain. This receptor was taken from a woman between 35 and 50 years old in good health. Some clones in this sample may be carry-over from other donors' samples. Sequencing was done on a sample of PBMCs. The CDR3 region is CASSQALVGNTIYF. The CDR3 coding sequence is TGCGCCAGCAGCCAAGCTCTGGTTGGAAACACCATATATTTT.